The clone carrying this TCR beta chain was picked up one time. No antigen is known for it. This sample is drawn from a study of shared clonotypes between healthy human individuals. Study observations and caveats: Estimated clonotype richness was generally higher in naive than memory subsets. The generation probabilities recorded for non-shared clonotypes fell below those of clonotypes shared by all four donors.

The CD4+ fraction was divided into a CD45RA+ naive subset and a CD45RA-negative memory subset. The V gene lost 3 bases and the J gene lost 6 bases, with 14 bases spanning the gap. CDR1 is MNHEY and CDR2 is SMNVEV in the germline V gene (reference sequence). The CDR3 has 15 amino acids. At deep level, the assay was performed. Assay: immunoSEQ multiplex PCR; the TCRdb copy retains only in-frame clones and omits some. Of 2,500,000 or so clones listed, less than 95% are singletons. The TCR sequence derives from a man between 18 and 35 years old in good health. Some clones in this sample may be carry-over from other donors' samples. Material: naive CD4+ T cells from PBMCs. The subset denotes: CD45RA+ positively selected. The chain links TRBV27 to TRBJ2-2, with D perhaps matching TRBD1 or TRBD2 (5 bases each). The CDR3 sequence: CASSFRQGVAGELFF. CDR3 bases: TGTGCCAGCAGTTTCCGCCAGGGAGTTGCCGGGGAGCTGTTTTTT.